Below are 8 T cell receptor beta chains sequenced from a single sample in a study of T-cell memory formation after mild COVID-19. Via MiXCR, TCRdb re-called the 5' RACE reads, giving one row per CDR3 protein. There are roughly 300,000 distinct CDR3 sequences in the sample; over 7% occur only once, and about 20% lies in the top ten. The specimen sequenced was PBMCs or a T cell subset sorted from them (not recorded which). The receptors shown here come from a young man who had mild COVID-19 (a few samples of this study predate the infection). Cell type and time point are not known.

This clonotype was detected only a few times. The chain recombines TRBV19 with TRBJ1-5, with D unresolved. Germline assignment: CDR1 LNHDA and CDR2 SQIVND (reference sequence). This CDR3 region has 14 residues. Trimming pared 5 bases from V and 3 bases from J, leaving 11 bases between. The CDR3 DNA reads as TGTGCCAGTAGTTCCCCGGTGCCCAATCAGCCCCAGCATTTT. Its translation is CASSSPVPNQPQHF.

This clonotype came up a few times. V gene TRBV7-2 combines with J gene TRBJ1-5, with D maybe TRBD1 (5 bases). Germline V gene lookup returns CDR1 SGHTA and CDR2 FQGNSA. This CDR3 region has 15 residues. Trimming left V 5 bases short and J 1 base short, with 12 bases between. This CDR3 is CASSTAWGSNQPQHF. The CDR3 nucleotides are TGTGCCAGCAGCACCGCTTGGGGCAGCAATCAGCCCCAGCATTTT.

This chain connects TRBV4-3 to TRBJ1-2; D remains unclear. The CDR3 sequence is 14 residues long. Trimming shortened V by 0 bases and J by 7 bases, and 12 bases separated the two germline ends. CDR1 and CDR2 from the germline V gene are LGHNA and YSLEER. In nucleotides, the CDR3 is TGCGCCAGCAGCCAAGACCTGAGCCCGTCTGGCTACACCTTC. Translating it yields CASSQDLSPSGYTF.

This clonotype was detected many times. The chain is built from TRBV5-1 and TRBJ2-3; the D gene could be TRBD1 or TRBD2 (5 bases each). Germline V gene data show CDR1 as SGHRS and CDR2 as YFSETQ. The CDR3 length is 15 residues. With 2 bases removed from V and 1 base from J, the gap between germline ends came to 11 bases. In DNA, the CDR3 is TGCGCCAGCAGCTTCGGGCAGGGAGGCACAGATACGCAGTATTTT. It codes for CASSFGQGGTDTQYF.

This clonotype was seen only a few times. The chain recombines TRBV7-3 with TRBJ2-5; TRBD2 matches at 10 bases. CDR1 is SGHTA and CDR2 is FQGTGA in the germline V gene. Germline trimming cut 5 bases from V and 2 bases from J; bases unmatched to any gene: 8. The CDR3 totals 16 residues. CDR3 in amino acids: CASSPSGGPPQETQYF. The CDR3 bases are TGTGCCAGCAGCCCTAGCGGGGGACCCCCACAAGAGACCCAGTACTTC. Variable domain in full (rest from reference TRBV7-3 and TRBJ2-5): GAGVSQTPSNKVTEKGKYVELRCDPISGHTALYWYRQSLGQGPEFLIYFQGTGAADDSGLPNDRFFAVRPEGSVSTLKIQRTERGDSAVYLCASSPSGGPPQETQYFGPGTRLLVL.

The J gene is TRBJ1-2, the V gene TRBV7-2; 7 bases are a match to TRBD1. The V gene end was trimmed by 4 bases and the J gene end by 6 bases; junction bases not matched to a gene: 8. The germline CDR1 and CDR2 sequences are SGHTA and FQGNSA. The CDR3 extends over 14 amino acids. The CDR3 loop is CASSSPTGEDGYTF. Here the CDR3 DNA reads TGTGCCAGCAGCTCTCCTACAGGGGAAGATGGCTACACCTTC.

This clonotype came up many times. J is TRBJ2-2 and V is TRBV4-3; D possibly matches TRBD1 or TRBD2 (6 bases each). The V end lost 5 bases, the J end lost 1 base, and 14 bases lay between the germline ends. Germline V lookup: CDR1 LGHNA, CDR2 YSLEER. The length of the CDR3 is 16 residues. CDR3 nucleotides: TGCGCCAGCAGCTACGGAGGGGGGAGGAACACCGGGGAGCTGTTTTTT. It yields the protein CASSYGGGRNTGELFF.

This clonotype has a handful of counts. The V gene is TRBV5-4, the J gene TRBJ1-2; the D gene is possibly TRBD1 (6 bases). The CDR3 consists of 13 residues. V lost 1 base and J 8 bases, leaving 12 bases between the germline ends. Germline CDR1 SGHNT, CDR2 YYREEE (reference sequence). Here the CDR3 DNA reads TGTGCCAGCAGCTTGATGGGGGCGGGAGGCTACACCTTC. This gives the protein CASSLMGAGGYTF.